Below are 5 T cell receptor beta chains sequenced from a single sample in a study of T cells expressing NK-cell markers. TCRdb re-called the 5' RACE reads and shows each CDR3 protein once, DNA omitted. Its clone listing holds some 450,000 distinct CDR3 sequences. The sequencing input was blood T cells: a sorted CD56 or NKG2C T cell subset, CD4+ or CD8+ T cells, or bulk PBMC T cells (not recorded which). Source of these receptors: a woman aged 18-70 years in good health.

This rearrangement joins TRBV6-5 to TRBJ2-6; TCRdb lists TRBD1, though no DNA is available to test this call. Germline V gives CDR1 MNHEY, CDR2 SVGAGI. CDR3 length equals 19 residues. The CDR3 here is CASSYAVGTGASGANVLTF.

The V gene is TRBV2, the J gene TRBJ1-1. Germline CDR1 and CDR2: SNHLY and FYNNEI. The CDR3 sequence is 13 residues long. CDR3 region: CASSEREKDEAFF.

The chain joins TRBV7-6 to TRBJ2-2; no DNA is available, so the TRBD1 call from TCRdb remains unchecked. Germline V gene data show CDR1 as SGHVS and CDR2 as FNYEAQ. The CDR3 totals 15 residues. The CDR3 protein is CASTTGVTNTGELFF. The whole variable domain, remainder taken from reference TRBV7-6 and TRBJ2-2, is GAGVSQSPRYKVTKRGQDVALRCDPISGHVSLYWYRQALGQGPEFLTYFNYEAQQDKSGLPNDRFSAERPEGSISTLTIQRTEQRDSAMYRCASTTGVTNTGELFFGEGSRLTVL.

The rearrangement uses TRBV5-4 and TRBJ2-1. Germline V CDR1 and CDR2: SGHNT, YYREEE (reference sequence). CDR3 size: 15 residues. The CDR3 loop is CASSGRVRSYNEQFF. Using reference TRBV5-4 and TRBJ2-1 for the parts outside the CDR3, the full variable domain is ETGVTQSPTHLIKTRGQQVTLRCSSQSGHNTVSWYQQALGQGPQFIFQYYREEENGRGNFPPRFSGLQFPNYSSELNVNALELDDSALYLCASSGRVRSYNEQFFGPGTRLTVL.

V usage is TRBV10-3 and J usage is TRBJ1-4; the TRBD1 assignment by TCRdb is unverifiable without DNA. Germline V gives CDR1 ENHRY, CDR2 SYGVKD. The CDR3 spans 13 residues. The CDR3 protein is CAISTGGEEKLFF.